Shown below are 10 T cell receptor beta chains from a single sample sequenced in a study of blood T cell repertoires in COVID-19 (dated by TCRdb to between 2020 and 2021). Library construction relied on the immunoSEQ multiplex PCR assay. In its TCRdb copy, this immuneACCESS table keeps in-frame sequences only and misses some clones. Where compared with another copy, unresolved V genes explain less than half of these, and the others have no known cause. Counted in this sample were about 320,000 clones; around 90% of them appeared once. Together, the top ten hold 2% to 3% of the sample. Source material: PBMCs or T cells enriched from blood (not recorded which). These receptors were collected from a man aged 60-69 years who had recovered from COVID-19.

The chain recombines TRBV6-5 with TRBJ2-1; 7 nucleotides agree with TRBD2. J was trimmed by 7 bases and V by 2 bases; bases with no gene match: 5. The CDR3 spans 14 residues. Germline loops: CDR1 MNHEY, CDR2 SVGAGI. CDR3 sequence reads: CASSYGAGYNEQFF. The CDR3 DNA reads TGTGCCAGCAGTTACGGAGCGGGGTATAATGAGCAGTTCTTC.

This chain uses TRBV13 with TRBJ2-7, with D maybe TRBD1 (6 bases). Deletions cut 2 bases from V and 5 bases from J, with 10 bases between. Germline V CDR1 and CDR2: PRHDT, FYEKMQ (reference sequence). This CDR3 contains 13 residues. The CDR3 DNA reads TGTGCCAGCAGCTTAAGGGGGACCCACGAGCAGTACTTC. It encodes CASSLRGTHEQYF.

This clone has only a few counts. This chain links TRBV6-2 or TRBV6-3 with TRBJ1-5; D might be TRBD1 (6 bases). CDR3 size: 15 residues. CDR1 MNHEY and CDR2 SVGEGT come from the germline V gene. V was trimmed by 5 bases and J by 4 bases, leaving 15 bases between them. The CDR3 nucleotides are TGTGCCAGCAGTCCCGGGGGGCAGAGGAATCAGCCCCAGCATTTT. Amino acids: CASSPGGQRNQPQHF.

This sequence joins TRBV27 and TRBJ1-4; the D gene is possibly TRBD1 (5 bases). This CDR3 is built from 12 residues. Germline V gives CDR1 MNHEY, CDR2 SMNVEV (reference sequence). Trimming removed 5 bases at V and 11 bases at J, with 12 bases between. Here the CDR3 reads CASSPPRGKLFF. The CDR3, as DNA: TGTGCCAGCAGTCCCCCTCGGGGGAAACTGTTTTTT.

The chain uses TRBV5-4 and TRBJ2-5; the match to TRBD1 covers 8 bases. The CDR3 sequence is 15 residues long. The V gene's germline CDR1 is SGHNT and CDR2 YYREEE (reference sequence). V trimming: 4 bases; J trimming: 5 bases; junction bases outside the gene matches: 10. For the CDR3, the DNA is TGTGCCAGCAGCGAAGGACAGGGCTCTTTTGAGACCCAGTACTTC. This encodes CASSEGQGSFETQYF.

The chain employs TRBV4-3 and TRBJ1-1, with D hard to call. Germline values: CDR1 LGHNA, CDR2 YSLEER. The CDR3 consists of 15 residues. V dropped 1 base and J dropped 4 bases, with 13 bases sitting between them. CDR3 bases: TGCGCCAGCAGCCAAGCTTGGACGGCGGGCACTGAAGCTTTCTTT. Amino acids: CASSQAWTAGTEAFF.

This sequence joins TRBV18 and TRBJ1-1, with 7 bases fitting TRBD1. The ends lost 3 bases at V and 0 bases at J; junction bases unmatched: 7. This CDR3 has 16 amino acids. Germline V gene sequence: CDR1 KGHSH, CDR2 LQKENI. This CDR3 is CASSPRQGGMNTEAFF. As DNA, the CDR3 is TGTGCCAGCTCACCCCGACAGGGTGGCATGAACACTGAAGCTTTCTTT.

This clone was found a few times. For the CDR3, the DNA is TGTGCCATCAGTGAGTCGCCGGGGAACTCTGGAAACACCATATATTTT. Translated: CAISESPGNSGNTIYF. The rearrangement links TRBV10-3 to TRBJ1-3, with D hard to call. The CDR3 covers 16 residues. V was cut by 0 bases and J by 0 bases, with 9 bases left in between. Germline V lookup: CDR1 ENHRY, CDR2 SYGVKD.

This chain links TRBV9 with TRBJ2-1, with D possibly TRBD2 on 5 matching bases. The germline CDR1 and CDR2 sequences are SGDLS and YYNGEE. The CDR3 covers 15 residues. V was trimmed by 0 bases and J by 7 bases, leaving 14 bases between them. The CDR3 coding sequence is TGTGCCAGCAGCGTAGTCCCCGGACTTCAAAATGAGCAGTTCTTC. This codes for CASSVVPGLQNEQFF. Filled out from reference TRBV9 and TRBJ2-1, the complete variable domain reads DSGVTQTPKHLITATGQRVTLRCSPRSGDLSVYWYQQSLDQGLQFLIQYYNGEERAKGNILERFSAQQFPDLHSELNLSSLELGDSALYFCASSVVPGLQNEQFFGPGTRLTVL.

The chain links TRBV7-2 to TRBJ2-7; 7 nucleotides line up with TRBD1. In germline, CDR1 is SGHTA, CDR2 FQGNSA. V gave up 3 bases and J gave up 6 bases; unmatched junction bases: 5. This CDR3 contains 13 residues. The CDR3 here is CASSFRQGSEQYF. Here the CDR3 DNA reads TGTGCCAGCAGCTTTAGACAGGGCTCCGAGCAGTACTTC.